Shown below are 2 T cell receptor beta chains from a single sample sequenced in a study of cytomegalovirus exposure and HLA in healthy donors. TCRdb's table, derived via immunoSEQ multiplex PCR, lists solely in-frame clones and lacks some. The sample has under 200,000 clones, 75% to 95% seen once. Input material: PBMCs. These receptors originate from a young woman in good health and CMV-seropositive.

The chain uses TRBV19 and TRBJ1-4; 7 nucleotides align to TRBD1. Trimming cost V 3 bases and J 8 bases; bases outside gene matches: 6. CDR3 length: 14 residues. Germline loops: CDR1 LNHDA, CDR2 SQIVND (reference sequence). The chain's CDR3 is CASSIRDSEEKLFF. Written as DNA, the CDR3 is TGTGCCAGTAGTATCCGGGACAGTGAGGAAAAACTGTTTTTT.

The V call is TRBV5-6, the J call TRBJ2-3; 7 positions agree with TRBD2. In germline, CDR1 is SGHDT, CDR2 YYEEEE. Trimming removed 0 bases from V and 6 bases from J; junction bases left unmatched: 4. The CDR3 has 14 amino acids. The chain's CDR3 is CASSLGTSRDTQYF. Written as DNA, the CDR3 is TGTGCCAGCAGCTTGGGGACTAGTCGGGATACGCAGTATTTT.